This T cell receptor (beta chain) originates from a study of T-cell memory formation after mild COVID-19. About the study: There were largely donor-specific TCR clusters.

Each CDR3 protein is one row after TCRdb ran MiXCR on the 5' RACE reads. The sample holds 550,000 to 700,000 distinct CDR3 sequences, 17% seen once. CDR1 SGDLS and CDR2 YYNGEE come from the germline V gene. This CDR3 has 14 amino acids. V dropped 4 bases and J dropped 5; count of bases not matched to a gene: 8. Study observations and caveats: Day 15 to 85 contractors were CD4/CD8 balanced; later expanders leaned CD4+. There were some responding clones in pre-infection memory, which suggested that cross-reactive memory had joined.

This clonotype was observed a few times. Its antigen is undetermined. Sequenced: PBMCs or a T cell subset sorted from them (not recorded which). The sequence came from an adult woman who had mild COVID-19 (a few samples of this study predate the infection). Cell type and time point are not known. The rearrangement uses TRBV9 and TRBJ2-7; TRBD1 matches 8 bases. CDR3 sequence: CASSPRTGLDEQYF. CDR3 sequence (DNA): TGTGCCAGCAGCCCTCGGACAGGGCTGGACGAGCAGTACTTC.